This is a list of T cell receptor beta chains from one sample in a study of blood T cell repertoires in COVID-19. This table comes from immunoSEQ multiplex PCR, and its TCRdb copy is limited to in-frame clones, with some not included. The data contain tens of thousands of clones, roughly 86% of them seen just once; the ten biggest clones take up more than 7.5%. Sequencing used peripheral blood. These receptors were obtained from an elderly woman with acute or convalescent COVID-19. The CDR3 runs from the conserved cysteine through the conserved F or W.

>TRBV28|TRBJ2-3|14
CASSGRGRTDTQYF
>TRBV30|TRBJ2-1|12
CAWRTAAGEQFF
>TRBV6-6|TRBJ2-2|12
CASSLLAGELFF
>TRBV6-1|TRBJ1-6|20
CASSEALLGRGSAWGSPLHF
>TRBV20-1|TRBJ2-7|11
CSARQVIEQYF
>TRBV5-1|TRBJ2-7|14
CASSLLQEYYEQYF
>TRBV5-8|TRBJ2-1|16
CASSLLTLNRYNEQFF
>TRBV24-1|TRBJ2-3|15
CATRATGTEGDTQYF
>TRBV27|TRBJ2-7|15
CASSSTGTGFYEQYF
>TRBV2|TRBJ1-2|14
CASKPGQGHYGYTF
>TRBV6-2/TRBV6-3|TRBJ2-1|16
CASSLTSANSYNEQFF
>TRBV9|TRBJ2-5|12
CASSANQETQYF
>TRBV14|TRBJ1-2|17
CASSQGGKVWGAEGYTF
>TRBV7-6|TRBJ1-1|12
CASRGAGTEAFF
>TRBV6-1|TRBJ2-3|18
CASSDQVLAATNTDTQYF
>TRBV4-2|TRBJ1-5|15
CASSQASNSNQPQHF
>TRBV27|TRBJ2-1|16
CASSWKADTRGNEQFF
>TRBV25-1|TRBJ2-7|15
CASSPDRGTTYEQYF
>TRBV2|TRBJ1-4|13
CASRGQINEKLFF
>TRBV2|TRBJ1-1|14
CASRATAGNTEAFF
>TRBV6-5|TRBJ1-3|15
CASSSLPGQGNTIYF
>TRBV27|TRBJ2-7|13
CASQSPSSYEQYF
>TRBV19|TRBJ2-7|13
CASKGTGSYEQYF
>TRBV3-1/TRBV3-2|TRBJ2-3|16
CASSQRREGSTDTQYF
>TRBV6-1|TRBJ1-6|14
CASSEGTGVSPLHF
>TRBV14|TRBJ1-1|15
CASSKPGQGGTEAFF
>TRBV28|TRBJ2-3|11
CASSSTRHPYF
>TRBV29-1|TRBJ1-1|13
CSAQRQVSTEAFF
>TRBV28|TRBJ2-7|11
CATLGLYEQYF
>TRBV12-3/TRBV12-4|TRBJ1-2|12
CASSFGGSGYTF
>TRBV7-3|TRBJ2-7|13
CASSLSAGLEQYF
>TRBV27|TRBJ2-1|16
CASSSSGLAGKNEQFF
>TRBV28|TRBJ2-7|14
CASSLGAGGEKQYF
>TRBV24-1|TRBJ1-2|13
CATSATGYGGYTF
>TRBV5-4|TRBJ1-1|16
CASSLYTVGQNTEAFF
>TRBV5-5|TRBJ1-1|16
CASSLAITGGYTEAFF
>TRBV7-3|TRBJ2-7|14
CASSLTGGQNEQYF
>TRBV28|TRBJ1-5|14
CASSFSTRDQPQHF
>TRBV6-6|TRBJ2-5|14
CASSYGQVEETQYF
>TRBV27|TRBJ2-5|15
CASSLSFAGEETQYF
>TRBV25-1|TRBJ1-5|14
CASSGTGRDQPQHF
>TRBV6-6|TRBJ1-1|16
CASSPDSANQNTEAFF
>TRBV5-1|TRBJ2-3|16
CASSFSPGAGTDTQYF
>TRBV28|TRBJ2-7|15
CASNLSGGQSYEQYF
>TRBV11-3|TRBJ2-3|17
CASSPGTSGGSTDTQYF
>TRBV7-9|TRBJ1-1|12
CASSLSFGEAFF
>TRBV7-9|TRBJ1-4|14
CASSMTGVGEKLFF
>TRBV7-6|TRBJ1-4|15
CASSSEGFSSEKLFF